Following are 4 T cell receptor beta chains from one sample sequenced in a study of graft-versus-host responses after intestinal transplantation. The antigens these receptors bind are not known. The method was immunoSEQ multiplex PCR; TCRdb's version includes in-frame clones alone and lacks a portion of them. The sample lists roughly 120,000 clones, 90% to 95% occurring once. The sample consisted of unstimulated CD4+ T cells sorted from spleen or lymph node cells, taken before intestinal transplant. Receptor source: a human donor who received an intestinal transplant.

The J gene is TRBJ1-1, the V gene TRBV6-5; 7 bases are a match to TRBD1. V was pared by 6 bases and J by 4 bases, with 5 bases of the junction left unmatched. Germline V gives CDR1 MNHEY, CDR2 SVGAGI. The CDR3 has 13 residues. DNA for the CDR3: TGTGCCAGCAGGACAGGGAGAGGCACTGAAGCTTTCTTT. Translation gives CASRTGRGTEAFF.

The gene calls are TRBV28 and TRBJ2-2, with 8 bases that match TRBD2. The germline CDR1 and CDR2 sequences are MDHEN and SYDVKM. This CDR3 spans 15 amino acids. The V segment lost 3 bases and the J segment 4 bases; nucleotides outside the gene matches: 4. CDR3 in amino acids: CASSFGSGSTGELFF. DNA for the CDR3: TGTGCCAGCAGTTTTGGGAGCGGGAGCACCGGGGAGCTGTTTTTT.

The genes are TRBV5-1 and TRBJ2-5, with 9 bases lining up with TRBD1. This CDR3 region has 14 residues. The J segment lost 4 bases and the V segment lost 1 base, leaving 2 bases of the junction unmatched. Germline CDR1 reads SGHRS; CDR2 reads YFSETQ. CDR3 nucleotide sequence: TGCGCCAGCAGCTTGTCGGGACAGGGAGAGACCCAGTACTTC. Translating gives CASSLSGQGETQYF.

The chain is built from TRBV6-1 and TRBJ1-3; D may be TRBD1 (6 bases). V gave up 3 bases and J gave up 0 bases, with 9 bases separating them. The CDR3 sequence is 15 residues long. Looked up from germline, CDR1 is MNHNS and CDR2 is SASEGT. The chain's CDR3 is CASSDGTTSGNTIYF. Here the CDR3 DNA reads TGTGCCAGCAGTGATGGGACAACCTCTGGAAACACCATATATTTT.